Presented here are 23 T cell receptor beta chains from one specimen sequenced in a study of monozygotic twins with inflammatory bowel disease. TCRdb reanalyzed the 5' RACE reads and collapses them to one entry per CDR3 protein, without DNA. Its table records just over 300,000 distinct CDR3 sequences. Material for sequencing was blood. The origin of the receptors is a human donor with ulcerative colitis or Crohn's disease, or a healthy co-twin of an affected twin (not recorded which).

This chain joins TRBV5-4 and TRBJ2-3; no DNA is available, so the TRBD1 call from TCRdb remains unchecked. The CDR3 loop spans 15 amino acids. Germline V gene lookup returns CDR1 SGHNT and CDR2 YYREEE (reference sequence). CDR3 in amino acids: CASSLWTGGTDTQYF.

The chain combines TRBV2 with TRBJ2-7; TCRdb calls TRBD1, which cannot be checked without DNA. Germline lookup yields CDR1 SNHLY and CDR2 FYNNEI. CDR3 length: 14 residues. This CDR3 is CARSPGQGRGEQYF.

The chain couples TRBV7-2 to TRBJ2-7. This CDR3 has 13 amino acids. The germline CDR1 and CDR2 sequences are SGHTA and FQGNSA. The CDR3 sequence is CASSLISDYEQYF.

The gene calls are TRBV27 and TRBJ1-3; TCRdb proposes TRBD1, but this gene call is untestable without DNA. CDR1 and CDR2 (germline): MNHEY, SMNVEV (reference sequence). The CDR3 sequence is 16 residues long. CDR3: CASSFRQGWSGNTIYF.

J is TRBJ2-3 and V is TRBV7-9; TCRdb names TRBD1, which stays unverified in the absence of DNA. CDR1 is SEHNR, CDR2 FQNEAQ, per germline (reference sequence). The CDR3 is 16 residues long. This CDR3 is CASSLQGTGRADTQYF.

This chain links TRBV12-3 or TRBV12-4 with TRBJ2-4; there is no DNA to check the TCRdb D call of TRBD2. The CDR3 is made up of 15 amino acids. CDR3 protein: CASRTSGGAGNIQYF.

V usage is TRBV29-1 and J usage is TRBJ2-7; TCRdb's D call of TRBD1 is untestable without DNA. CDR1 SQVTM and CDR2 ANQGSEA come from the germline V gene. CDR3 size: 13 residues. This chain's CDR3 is CSTRDNHHYEQYF.

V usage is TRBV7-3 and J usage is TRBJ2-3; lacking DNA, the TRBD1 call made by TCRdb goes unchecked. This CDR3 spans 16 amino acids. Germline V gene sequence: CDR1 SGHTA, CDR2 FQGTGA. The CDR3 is CASSSHRGASTDTQYF. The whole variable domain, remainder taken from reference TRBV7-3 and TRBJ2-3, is GAGVSQTPSNKVTEKGKYVELRCDPISGHTALYWYRQSLGQGPEFLIYFQGTGAADDSGLPNDRFFAVRPEGSVSTLKIQRTERGDSAVYLCASSSHRGASTDTQYFGPGTRLTVL.

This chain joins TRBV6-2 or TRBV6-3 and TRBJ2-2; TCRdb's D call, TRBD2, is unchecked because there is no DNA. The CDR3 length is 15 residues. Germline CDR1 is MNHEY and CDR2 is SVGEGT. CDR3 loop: CASRGVADNTGELFF.

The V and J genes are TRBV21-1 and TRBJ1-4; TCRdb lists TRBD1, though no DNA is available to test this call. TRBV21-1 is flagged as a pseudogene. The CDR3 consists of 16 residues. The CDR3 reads CASSKVQGILNEKLFF.

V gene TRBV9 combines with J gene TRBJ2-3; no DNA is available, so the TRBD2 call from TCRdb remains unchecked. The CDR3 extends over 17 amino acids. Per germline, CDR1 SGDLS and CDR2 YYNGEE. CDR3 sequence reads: CASSPLPPSGGTDTQYF.

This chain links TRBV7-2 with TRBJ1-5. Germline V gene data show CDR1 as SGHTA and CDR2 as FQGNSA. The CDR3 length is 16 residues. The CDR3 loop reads CASSLVIGDSNQPQHF.

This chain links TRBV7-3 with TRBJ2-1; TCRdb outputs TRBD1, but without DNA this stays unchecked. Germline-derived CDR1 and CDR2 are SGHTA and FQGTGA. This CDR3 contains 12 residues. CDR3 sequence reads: CASSLTSGAQFF.

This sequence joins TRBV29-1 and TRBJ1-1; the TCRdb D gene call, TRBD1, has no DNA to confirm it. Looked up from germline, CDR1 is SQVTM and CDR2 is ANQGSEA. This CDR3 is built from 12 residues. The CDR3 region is CSARSGAGEAFF.

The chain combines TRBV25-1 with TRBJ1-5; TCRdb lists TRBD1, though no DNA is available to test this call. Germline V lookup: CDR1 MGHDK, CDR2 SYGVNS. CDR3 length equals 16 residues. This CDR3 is CASSGGGGVGNQPQHF.

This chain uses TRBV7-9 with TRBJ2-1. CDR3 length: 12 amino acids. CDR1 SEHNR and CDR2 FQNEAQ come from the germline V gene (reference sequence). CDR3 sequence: CASIPEPHEQFF.

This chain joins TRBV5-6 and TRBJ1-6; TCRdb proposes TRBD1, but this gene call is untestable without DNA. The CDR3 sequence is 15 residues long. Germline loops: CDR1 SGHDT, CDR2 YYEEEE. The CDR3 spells CASSLIDRARSPLHF.

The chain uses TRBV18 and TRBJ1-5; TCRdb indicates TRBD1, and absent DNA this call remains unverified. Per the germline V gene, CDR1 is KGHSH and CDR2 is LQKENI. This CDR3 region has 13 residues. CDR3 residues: CASSFGSGQPQHF.

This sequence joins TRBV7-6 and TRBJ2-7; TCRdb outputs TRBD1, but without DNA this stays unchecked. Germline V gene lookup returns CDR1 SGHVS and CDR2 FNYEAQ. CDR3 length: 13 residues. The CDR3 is CASSFLGDGEQYF.

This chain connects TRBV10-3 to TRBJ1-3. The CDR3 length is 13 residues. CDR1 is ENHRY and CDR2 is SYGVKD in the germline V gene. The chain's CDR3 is CAISDRDGNTIYF.

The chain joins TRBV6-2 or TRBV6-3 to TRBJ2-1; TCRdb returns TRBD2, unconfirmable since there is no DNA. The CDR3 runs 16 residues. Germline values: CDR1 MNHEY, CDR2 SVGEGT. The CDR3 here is CASSPRGSGKVNEQFF.

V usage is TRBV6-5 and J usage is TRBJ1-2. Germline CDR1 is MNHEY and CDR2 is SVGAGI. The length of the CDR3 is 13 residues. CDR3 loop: CASSYSQRNGYTF.

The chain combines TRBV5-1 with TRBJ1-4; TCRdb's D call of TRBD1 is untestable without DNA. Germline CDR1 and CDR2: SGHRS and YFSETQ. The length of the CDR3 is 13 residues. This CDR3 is CASRDRDNEKLFF.